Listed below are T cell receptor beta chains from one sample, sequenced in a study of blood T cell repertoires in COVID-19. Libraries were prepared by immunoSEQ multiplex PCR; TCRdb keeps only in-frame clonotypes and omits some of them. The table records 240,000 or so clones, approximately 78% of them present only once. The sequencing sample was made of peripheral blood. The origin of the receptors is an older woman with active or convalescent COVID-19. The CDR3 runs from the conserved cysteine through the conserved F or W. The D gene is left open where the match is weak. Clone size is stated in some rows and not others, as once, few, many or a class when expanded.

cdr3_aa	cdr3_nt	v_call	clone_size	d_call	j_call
CASSPSRTGNYEQYF	TGTGCCAGCAGCCCATCCCGGACAGGAAACTACGAGCAGTACTTC	TRBV7-9	NA	TRBD1	TRBJ2-7
CASSTGESYNSPLHF	TGTGCCAGCTCCACGGGGGAATCCTATAATTCACCCCTCCACTTT	TRBV18	NA	NA	TRBJ1-6
CASSLAGGQETQYF	TGTGCCAGCAGCTTAGCCGGGGGCCAAGAGACCCAGTACTTC	TRBV7-6	NA	NA	TRBJ2-5
CATGTGGIRDSPLHF	TGTGCCACGGGGACAGGGGGAATAAGGGATTCACCCCTCCACTTT	TRBV6-5	NA	TRBD1	TRBJ1-6
CAWSVAGGGQPQHF	TGTGCCTGGAGTGTGGCAGGGGGTGGGCAGCCCCAGCATTTT	TRBV30	NA	TRBD1	TRBJ1-5
CASTTGGAQETQYF	TGCGCCAGTACTACCGGGGGAGCTCAAGAGACCCAGTACTTC	TRBV5-1	NA	NA	TRBJ2-5
CASSYGGQGVNQPQHF	TGTGCCAGCAGTTACGGGGGGCAGGGGGTAAATCAGCCCCAGCATTTT	TRBV6-2/TRBV6-3	few	TRBD1	TRBJ1-5
CAWNRGGGNTEAFF	TGTGCCTGGAACAGGGGGGGAGGGAACACTGAAGCTTTCTTT	TRBV30	NA	TRBD1	TRBJ1-1
CASSEKLASSTDTQYF	TGCGCCAGCAGCGAAAAACTAGCATCCAGCACAGATACGCAGTATTTT	TRBV4-1	few	NA	TRBJ2-3
CASSLQAYGYTF	TGTGCCAGCAGCTTACAGGCCTATGGCTACACCTTC	TRBV11-2	few	NA	TRBJ1-2
CASSQRGALYEQYF	TGTGCCAGCAGCCAACGGGGGGCCCTCTACGAGCAGTACTTC	TRBV5-6	NA	NA	TRBJ2-7
CATRGDRGSYEQYF	TGTGCCACCAGGGGGGACAGGGGTTCCTACGAGCAGTACTTC	TRBV27	few	TRBD1	TRBJ2-7
CASSGPGTGSQETQYF	TGTGCCAGCAGTGGTCCGGGGACAGGGAGTCAAGAGACCCAGTACTTC	TRBV6-6	NA	TRBD1	TRBJ2-5
CASLGQGSYYGYTF	TGTGCCAGCTTAGGACAGGGGTCTTACTATGGCTACACCTTC	TRBV5-4	NA	TRBD1	TRBJ1-2
CASSGGQRVYNEQFF	TGTGCCAGCAGCGGCGGCCAGCGGGTCTACAATGAGCAGTTCTTC	TRBV9	NA	NA	TRBJ2-1
CASSSSGQANYGYTF	TGTGCCAGCAGCTCCTCTGGACAAGCTAACTATGGCTACACCTTC	TRBV7-2	NA	NA	TRBJ1-2
CAWSPGESQPQHF	TGTGCCTGGAGTCCAGGGGAATCTCAGCCCCAGCATTTT	TRBV30	NA	NA	TRBJ1-5
CASRQRPTEKLFF	TGTGCCAGTAGACAGCGGCCAACGGAAAAACTGTTTTTT	TRBV19	few	NA	TRBJ1-4
CASSPNSGGTYEQYF	TGTGCCAGCAGTCCGAATTCGGGGGGGACTTACGAGCAGTACTTC	TRBV7-2	NA	TRBD2	TRBJ2-7
CASTANYGYTF	TGTGCCAGCACCGCGAACTATGGCTACACCTTC	TRBV28	NA	NA	TRBJ1-2
CASSARPNYGYTF	TGTGCCAGCAGCGCCAGGCCCAACTATGGCTACACCTTC	TRBV7-6	few	NA	TRBJ1-2
CAWNARTTEQYF	TGTGCCTGGAATGCCAGAACCACGGAGCAGTACTTC	TRBV30	NA	NA	TRBJ2-7
CASGRARFTDSYEQYF	TGTGCCAGCGGGAGGGCGCGGTTCACCGACTCCTACGAGCAGTACTTC	TRBV5-8	NA	TRBD2	TRBJ2-7
CASSPGQGGGNEQFF	TGCGCCAGCAGCCCGGGACAGGGAGGAGGGAATGAGCAGTTCTTC	TRBV5-1	NA	TRBD1	TRBJ2-1
CASSRFRRASGVRTFSTDTQYF	TGTGCCAGCAGCCGCTTCCGGAGGGCTAGCGGGGTCCGAACCTTTAGCACAGATACGCAGTATTTT	TRBV14	NA	TRBD2	TRBJ2-3
CSVRFYNEQFF	TGCAGTGTGCGGTTCTACAATGAGCAGTTCTTC	TRBV20-1	NA	NA	TRBJ2-1
CASSIRQGAYEQYF	TGTGCCAGTAGTATAAGACAGGGGGCATACGAGCAGTACTTC	TRBV19	NA	TRBD1	TRBJ2-7
CASAVQGPNYGYTF	TGTGCCAGCGCCGTACAGGGCCCTAACTATGGCTACACCTTC	TRBV7-8	once	NA	TRBJ1-2
CASSSIQGYYGYTF	TGTGCCAGCAGTTCCATTCAGGGATACTATGGCTACACCTTC	TRBV27	once	NA	TRBJ1-2
CASSPKGLATDTQYF	TGTGCCAGCAGCCCCAAGGGACTAGCGACAGATACGCAGTATTTT	TRBV3-1/TRBV3-2	NA	TRBD2	TRBJ2-3
CASSPTDQPQHF	TGTGCCAGCTCACCAACAGACCAGCCCCAGCATTTT	TRBV18	NA	NA	TRBJ1-5
CASSLWTGGNGGYTF	TGTGCCAGCAGTTTATGGACAGGGGGCAATGGTGGCTACACCTTC	TRBV27	NA	TRBD1	TRBJ1-2
CASSIVEITGKLFF	TGTGCCAGTAGTATTGTGGAAATAACGGGAAAACTGTTTTTT	TRBV19	few	NA	TRBJ1-4
CASSQNPAAGGNNSPLHF	TGCGCCAGCAGCCAAAACCCGGCGGCGGGTGGTAATAATTCACCCCTCCACTTT	TRBV4-1	NA	NA	TRBJ1-6
CASSEWTGGNQPQHF	TGTGCCAGCAGCGAATGGACAGGGGGCAATCAGCCCCAGCATTTT	TRBV6-2/TRBV6-3	NA	TRBD1	TRBJ1-5
CASSLGQDNSPLHF	TGCGCCAGCAGCTTAGGACAGGATAATTCACCCCTCCACTTT	TRBV5-1	NA	TRBD1	TRBJ1-6
CASLDRGRNQPQHF	TGTGCCAGCCTCGACAGGGGCCGCAATCAGCCCCAGCATTTT	TRBV6-5	once	TRBD1	TRBJ1-5
CASRLSGGPYNEQFF	TGTGCCAGCAGACTTAGCGGGGGACCCTACAATGAGCAGTTCTTC	TRBV6-6	NA	TRBD2	TRBJ2-1
CASSLSTGGRTDTQYF	TGTGCCAGCAGCTTGTCCACAGGGGGCAGAACAGATACGCAGTATTTT	TRBV11-2	NA	TRBD1	TRBJ2-3
CASSIKDWDSGNTIYF	TGTGCCAGCAGCATTAAGGACTGGGACTCTGGAAACACCATATATTTT	TRBV5-5	NA	NA	TRBJ1-3
CASNQGGNTEAFF	TGTGCCAGCAATCAGGGAGGGAACACTGAAGCTTTCTTT	TRBV5-6	NA	NA	TRBJ1-1
CASNNSPGELFF	TGTGCCAGCAATAATAGCCCCGGGGAGCTGTTTTTT	TRBV11-2	NA	NA	TRBJ2-2
CASSQVWAPRGSPLHF	TGCGCCAGCAGCCAAGTCTGGGCTCCCCGTGGTTCACCCCTCCACTTT	TRBV4-1	NA	NA	TRBJ1-6
CASSYGRVGTEAFF	TGTGCCAGCAGTTATGGGAGGGTTGGCACTGAAGCTTTCTTT	TRBV6-5	NA	NA	TRBJ1-1
CSALGGAFTEAFF	TGCAGCGCCCTAGGGGGGGCGTTCACTGAAGCTTTCTTT	TRBV29-1	NA	NA	TRBJ1-1